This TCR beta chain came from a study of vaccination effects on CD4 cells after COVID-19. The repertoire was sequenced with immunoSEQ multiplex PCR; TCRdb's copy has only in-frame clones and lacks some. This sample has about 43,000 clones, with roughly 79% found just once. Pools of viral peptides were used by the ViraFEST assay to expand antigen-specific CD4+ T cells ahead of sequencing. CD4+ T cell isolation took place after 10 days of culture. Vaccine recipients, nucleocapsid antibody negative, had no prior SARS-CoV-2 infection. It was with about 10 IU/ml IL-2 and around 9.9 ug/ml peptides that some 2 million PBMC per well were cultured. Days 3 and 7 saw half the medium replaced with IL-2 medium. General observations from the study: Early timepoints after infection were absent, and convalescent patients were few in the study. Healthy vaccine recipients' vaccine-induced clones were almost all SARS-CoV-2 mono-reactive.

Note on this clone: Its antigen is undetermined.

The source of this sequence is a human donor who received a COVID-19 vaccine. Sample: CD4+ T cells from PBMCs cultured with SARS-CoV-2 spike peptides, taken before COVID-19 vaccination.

The CDR3 is CASSLMGASYNEQFF. DNA for the CDR3: TGTGCCAGCAGTTTAATGGGGGCCTCCTACAATGAGCAGTTCTTC. The chain recombines TRBV27 with TRBJ2-1; D is possibly TRBD1 (6 bases). The germline gives CDR1 MNHEY, CDR2 SMNVEV (reference sequence). V was trimmed by 2 bases and J by 0 bases, leaving 8 bases between them. The CDR3 covers 15 residues.